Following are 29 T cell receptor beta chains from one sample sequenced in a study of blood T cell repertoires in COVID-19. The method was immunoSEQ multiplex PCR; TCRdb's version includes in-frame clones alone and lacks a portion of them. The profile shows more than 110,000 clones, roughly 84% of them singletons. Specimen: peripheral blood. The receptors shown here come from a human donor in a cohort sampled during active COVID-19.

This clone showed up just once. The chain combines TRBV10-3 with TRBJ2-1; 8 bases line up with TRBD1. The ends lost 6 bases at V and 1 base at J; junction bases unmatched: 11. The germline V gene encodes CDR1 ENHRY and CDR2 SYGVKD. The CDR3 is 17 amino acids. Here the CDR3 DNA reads TGTGCCATCAGCACGACTGTCCAGGGGGCATCCTACAATGAGCAGTTCTTC. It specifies CAISTTVQGASYNEQFF.

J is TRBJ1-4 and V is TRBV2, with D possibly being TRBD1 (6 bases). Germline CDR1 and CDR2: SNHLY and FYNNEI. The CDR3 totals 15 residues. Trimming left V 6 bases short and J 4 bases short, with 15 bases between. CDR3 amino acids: CASRVGQSFNEKLFF. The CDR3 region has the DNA TGTGCCAGCAGGGTTGGACAGTCATTTAATGAAAAACTGTTTTTT.

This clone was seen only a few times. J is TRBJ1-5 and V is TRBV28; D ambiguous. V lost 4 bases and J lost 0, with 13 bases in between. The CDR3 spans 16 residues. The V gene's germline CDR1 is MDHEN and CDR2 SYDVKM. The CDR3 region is CASSSPSSYSNQPQHF. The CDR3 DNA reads TGTGCCAGCAGTTCCCCATCTTCCTATAGCAATCAGCCCCAGCATTTT.

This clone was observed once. The CDR3 coding sequence is TGTGCCAGCAGCTTGCAGGGGGCAGAGACCCAGTACTTC. Amino acids: CASSLQGAETQYF. The chain has TRBV5-4 and TRBJ2-5; 8 nucleotides match TRBD1. Germline V CDR1 and CDR2: SGHNT, YYREEE (reference sequence). V dropped 1 base and J dropped 4; count of bases not matched to a gene: 0. This CDR3 comprises 13 residues.

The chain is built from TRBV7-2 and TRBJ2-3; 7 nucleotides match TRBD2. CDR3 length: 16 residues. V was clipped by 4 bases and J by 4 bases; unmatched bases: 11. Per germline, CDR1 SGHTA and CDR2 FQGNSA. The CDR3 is CASSSQGAGKADTQYF. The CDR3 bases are TGTGCCAGCAGCTCCCAGGGAGCGGGGAAGGCAGATACGCAGTATTTT. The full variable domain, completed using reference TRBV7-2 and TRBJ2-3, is GAGVSQSPSNKVTEKGKDVELRCDPISGHTALYWYRQSLGQGLEFLIYFQGNSAPDKSGLPSDRFSAERTGGSVSTLTIQRTQQEDSAVYLCASSSQGAGKADTQYFGPGTRLTVL.

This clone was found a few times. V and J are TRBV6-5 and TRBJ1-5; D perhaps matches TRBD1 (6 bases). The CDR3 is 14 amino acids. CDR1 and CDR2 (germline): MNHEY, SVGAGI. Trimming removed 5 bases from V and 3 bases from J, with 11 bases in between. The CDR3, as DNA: TGTGCCAGCAGTCCGGGACAACACAATCAGCCCCAGCATTTT. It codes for CASSPGQHNQPQHF.

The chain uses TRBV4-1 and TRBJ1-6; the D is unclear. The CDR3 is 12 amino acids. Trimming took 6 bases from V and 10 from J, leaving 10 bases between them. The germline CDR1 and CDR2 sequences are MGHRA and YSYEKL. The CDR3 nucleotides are TGCGCCAGCAGGTCGGTGAGCTCACCCCTCCACTTT. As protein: CASRSVSSPLHF.

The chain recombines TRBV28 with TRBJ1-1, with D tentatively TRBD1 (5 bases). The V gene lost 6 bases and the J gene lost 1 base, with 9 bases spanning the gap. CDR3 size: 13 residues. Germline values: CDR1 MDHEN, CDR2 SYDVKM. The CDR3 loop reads CASRKQGNTEAFF. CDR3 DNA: TGTGCCAGCAGAAAGCAGGGGAACACTGAAGCTTTCTTT.

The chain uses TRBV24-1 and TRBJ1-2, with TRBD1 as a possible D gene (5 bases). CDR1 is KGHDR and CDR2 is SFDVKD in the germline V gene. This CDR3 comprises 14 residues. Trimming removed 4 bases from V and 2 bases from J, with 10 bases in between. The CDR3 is CATSDPTVNYGYTF. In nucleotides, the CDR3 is TGTGCCACCAGTGACCCGACAGTAAACTATGGCTACACCTTC.

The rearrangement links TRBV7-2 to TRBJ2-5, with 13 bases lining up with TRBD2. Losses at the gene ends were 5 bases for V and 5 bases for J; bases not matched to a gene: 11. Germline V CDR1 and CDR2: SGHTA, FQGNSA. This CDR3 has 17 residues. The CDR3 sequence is CASSLGHGLAGVETQYF. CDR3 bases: TGTGCCAGCAGCCTGGGACACGGACTAGCGGGGGTGGAGACCCAGTACTTC.

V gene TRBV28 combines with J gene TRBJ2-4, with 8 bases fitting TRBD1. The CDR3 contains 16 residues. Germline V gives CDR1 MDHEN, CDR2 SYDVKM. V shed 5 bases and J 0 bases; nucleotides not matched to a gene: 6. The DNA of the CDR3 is TGTGCCAGCAGTATCGGGACAGGCCTAGCCAAAAACATTCAGTACTTC. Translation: CASSIGTGLAKNIQYF.

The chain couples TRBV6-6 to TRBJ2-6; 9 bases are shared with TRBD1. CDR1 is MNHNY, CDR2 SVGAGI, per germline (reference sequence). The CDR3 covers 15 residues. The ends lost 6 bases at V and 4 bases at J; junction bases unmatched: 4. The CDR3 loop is CASSTGGSGANVLTF. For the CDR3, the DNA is TGTGCCAGCAGCACAGGGGGCTCCGGGGCCAACGTCCTGACTTTC.

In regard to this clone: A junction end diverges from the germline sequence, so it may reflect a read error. In DNA, the CDR3 is TGTGCCAGCAGCTTAGGAGGGCAGGGGAACCCCGGGGAGCTGTTTTTT. Translated: CASSLGGQGNPGELFF. The chain is built from TRBV7-8 and TRBJ2-2; D might be TRBD1 (6 bases). The CDR3 has 16 amino acids. Germline values: CDR1 SGHVS, CDR2 FQNEAQ.

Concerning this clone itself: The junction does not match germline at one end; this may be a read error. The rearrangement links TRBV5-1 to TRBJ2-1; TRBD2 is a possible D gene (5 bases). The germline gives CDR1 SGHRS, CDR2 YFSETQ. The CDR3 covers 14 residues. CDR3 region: CASSLGASYDEQFF. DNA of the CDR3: TGCGCCAGCAGCTTGGGGGCTAGCTACGATGAGCAGTTCTTC.

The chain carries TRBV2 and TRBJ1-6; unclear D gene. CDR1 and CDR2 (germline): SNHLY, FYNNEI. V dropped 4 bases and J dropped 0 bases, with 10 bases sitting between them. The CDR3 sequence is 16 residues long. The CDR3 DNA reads TGTGCCAGCAGTGCCCTAGTGAGCTCCTATAATTCACCCCTCCACTTT. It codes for CASSALVSSYNSPLHF.

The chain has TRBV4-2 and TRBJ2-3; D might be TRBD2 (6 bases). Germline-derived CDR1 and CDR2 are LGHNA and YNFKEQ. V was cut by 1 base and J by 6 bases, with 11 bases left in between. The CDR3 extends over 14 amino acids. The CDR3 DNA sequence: TGTGCCAGCAGCCAAGGGCTAGCGTGGGATACGCAGTATTTT. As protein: CASSQGLAWDTQYF.

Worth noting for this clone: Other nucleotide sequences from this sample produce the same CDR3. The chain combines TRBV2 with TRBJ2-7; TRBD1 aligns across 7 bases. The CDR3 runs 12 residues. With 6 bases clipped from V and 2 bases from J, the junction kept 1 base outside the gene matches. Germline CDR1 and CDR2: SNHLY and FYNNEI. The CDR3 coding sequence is TGTGCCAGCAGGACAGGGACCTACGAGCAGTACTTC. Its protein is CASRTGTYEQYF. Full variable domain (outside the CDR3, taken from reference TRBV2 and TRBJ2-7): EPEVTQTPSHQVTQMGQEVILRCVPISNHLYFYWYRQILGQKVEFLVSFYNNEISEKSEIFDDQFSVERPDGSNFTLKIRSTKLEDSAMYFCASRTGTYEQYFGPGTRLTVT.

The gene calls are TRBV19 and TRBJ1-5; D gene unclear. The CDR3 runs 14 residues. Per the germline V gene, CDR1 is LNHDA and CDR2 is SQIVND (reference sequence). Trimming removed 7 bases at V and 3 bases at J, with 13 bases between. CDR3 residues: CASNAAGFNQPQHF. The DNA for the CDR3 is TGTGCCAGTAACGCCGCGGGTTTCAATCAGCCCCAGCATTTT. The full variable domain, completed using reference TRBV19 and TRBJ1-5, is DGGITQSPKYLFRKEGQNVTLSCEQNLNHDAMYWYRQDPGQGLRLIYYSQIVNDFQKGDIAEGYSVSREKKESFPLTVTSAQKNPTAFYLCASNAAGFNQPQHFGDGTRLSIL.

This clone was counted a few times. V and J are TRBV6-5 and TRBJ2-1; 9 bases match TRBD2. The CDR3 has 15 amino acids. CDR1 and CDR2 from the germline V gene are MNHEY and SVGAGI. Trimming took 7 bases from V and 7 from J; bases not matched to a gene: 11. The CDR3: CASTGLGLAKNEQFF. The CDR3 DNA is TGTGCCAGCACTGGGCTCGGACTAGCGAAGAATGAGCAGTTCTTC.

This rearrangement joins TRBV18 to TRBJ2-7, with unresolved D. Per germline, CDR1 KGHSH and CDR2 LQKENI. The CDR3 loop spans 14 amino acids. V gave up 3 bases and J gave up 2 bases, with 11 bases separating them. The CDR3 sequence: CASSPPTNTYEQYF. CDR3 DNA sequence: TGTGCCAGCTCACCTCCGACAAATACCTACGAGCAGTACTTC.

CDR3 protein: CSASVAGGYEQYF. The DNA of the CDR3 is TGCAGTGCTAGTGTAGCGGGAGGCTACGAGCAGTACTTC. J is TRBJ2-7 and V is TRBV20-1, with 10 bases matching TRBD2. Unmatched junction bases numbered 2, after V lost 3 bases and J lost 3 bases. Germline CDR1 and CDR2: DFQATT and SNEGSKA (reference sequence). This CDR3 is 13 amino acids long.

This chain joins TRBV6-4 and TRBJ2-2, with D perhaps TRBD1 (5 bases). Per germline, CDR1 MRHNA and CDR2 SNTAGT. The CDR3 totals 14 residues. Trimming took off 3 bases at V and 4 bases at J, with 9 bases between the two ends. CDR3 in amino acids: CASSEQGSTGELFF. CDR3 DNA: TGTGCCAGCAGTGAGCAGGGATCCACCGGGGAGCTGTTTTTT.

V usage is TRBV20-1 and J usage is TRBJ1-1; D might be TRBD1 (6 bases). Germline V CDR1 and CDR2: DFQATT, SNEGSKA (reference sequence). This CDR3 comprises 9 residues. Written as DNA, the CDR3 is TGCAGGCCAGACAGGGAAGCTTTCTTT. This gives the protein CRPDREAFF.

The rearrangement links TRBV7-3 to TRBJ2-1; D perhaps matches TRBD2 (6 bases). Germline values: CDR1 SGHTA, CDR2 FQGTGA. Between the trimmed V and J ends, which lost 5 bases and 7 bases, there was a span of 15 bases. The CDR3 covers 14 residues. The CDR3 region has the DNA TGTGCCAGCAGCCCAAGGAGGGTTCGGAATGAGCAGTTCTTC. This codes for CASSPRRVRNEQFF. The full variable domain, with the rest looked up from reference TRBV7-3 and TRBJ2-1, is GAGVSQTPSNKVTEKGKYVELRCDPISGHTALYWYRQSLGQGPEFLIYFQGTGAADDSGLPNDRFFAVRPEGSVSTLKIQRTERGDSAVYLCASSPRRVRNEQFFGPGTRLTVL.

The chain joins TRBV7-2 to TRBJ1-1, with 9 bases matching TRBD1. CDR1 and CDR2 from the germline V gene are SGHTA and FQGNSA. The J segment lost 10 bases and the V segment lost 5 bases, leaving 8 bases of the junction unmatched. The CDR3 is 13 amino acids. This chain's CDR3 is CASSLGGQGSAFF. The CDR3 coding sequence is TGTGCCAGCAGCCTGGGGGGACAGGGATCAGCTTTCTTT.

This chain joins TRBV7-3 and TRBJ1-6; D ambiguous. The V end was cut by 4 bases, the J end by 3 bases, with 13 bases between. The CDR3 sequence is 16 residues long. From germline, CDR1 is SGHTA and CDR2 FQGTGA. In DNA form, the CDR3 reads TGTGCCAGCAGCTGCACGCAGATTATCTATAATTCACCCCTCCACTTT. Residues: CASSCTQIIYNSPLHF.

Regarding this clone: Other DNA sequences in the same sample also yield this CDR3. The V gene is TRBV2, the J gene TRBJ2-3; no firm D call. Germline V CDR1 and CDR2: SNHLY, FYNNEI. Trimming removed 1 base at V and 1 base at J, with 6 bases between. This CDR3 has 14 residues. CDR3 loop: CASSEGRGTDTQYF. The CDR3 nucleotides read TGTGCCAGCAGTGAAGGACGGGGCACAGATACGCAGTATTTT.

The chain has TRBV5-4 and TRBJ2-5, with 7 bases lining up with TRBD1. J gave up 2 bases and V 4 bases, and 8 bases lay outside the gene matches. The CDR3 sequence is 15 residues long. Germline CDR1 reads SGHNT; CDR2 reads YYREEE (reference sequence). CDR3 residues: CASSPRWTGQETQYF. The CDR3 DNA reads TGTGCCAGCAGCCCACGATGGACAGGTCAAGAGACCCAGTACTTC.

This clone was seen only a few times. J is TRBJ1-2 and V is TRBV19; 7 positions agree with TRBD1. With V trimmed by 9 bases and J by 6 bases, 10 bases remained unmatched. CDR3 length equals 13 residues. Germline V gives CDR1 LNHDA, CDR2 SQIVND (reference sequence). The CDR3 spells CASRGQLRDGYTF. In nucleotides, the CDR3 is TGTGCCAGCCGGGGACAGCTTCGAGATGGCTACACCTTC.